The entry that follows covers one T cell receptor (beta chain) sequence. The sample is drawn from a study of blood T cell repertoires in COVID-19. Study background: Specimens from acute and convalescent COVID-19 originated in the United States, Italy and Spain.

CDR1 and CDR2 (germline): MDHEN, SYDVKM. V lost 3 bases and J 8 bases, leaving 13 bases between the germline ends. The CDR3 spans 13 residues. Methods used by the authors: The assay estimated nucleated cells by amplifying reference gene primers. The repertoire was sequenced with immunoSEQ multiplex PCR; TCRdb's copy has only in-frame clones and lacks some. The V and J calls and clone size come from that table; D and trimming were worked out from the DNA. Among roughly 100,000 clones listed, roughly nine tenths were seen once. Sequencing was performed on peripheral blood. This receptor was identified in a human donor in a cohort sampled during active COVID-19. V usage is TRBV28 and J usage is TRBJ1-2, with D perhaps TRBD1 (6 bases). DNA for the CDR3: TGTGCCAGCAGTTTGGTACAGGGTGGGGGCTACACCTTC. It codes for CASSLVQGGGYTF.